The next 13 T cell receptor beta chains were all read from a single sample in a study of T cell responses to AZD1222 COVID-19 vaccine. The protocol was immunoSEQ multiplex PCR, while the TCRdb copy is restricted to in-frame clones and leaves out a portion. The sample records approximately 94,000 clones, approximately 91% being singletons. The starting material was peripheral blood, obtained on day 0 of AZD1222 vaccination. These receptors were taken from an adult in good health.

The J gene is TRBJ2-1, the V gene TRBV7-3; 8 bases are a match to TRBD2. The CDR3 has 15 amino acids. Germline V CDR1 and CDR2: SGHTA, FQGTGA. The ends lost 4 bases at V and 4 bases at J; junction bases unmatched: 6. In DNA, the CDR3 is TGTGCCAGCAGCTCCGTACGGGAGGGATACAATGAGCAGTTCTTC. This codes for CASSSVREGYNEQFF.

The chain has TRBV15 and TRBJ1-5; D is undetermined. The V end lost 3 bases, the J end lost 0 bases, and 9 bases lay between the germline ends. CDR3 length: 15 residues. The germline CDR1 and CDR2 sequences are LNHNV and YYDKDF (reference sequence). DNA of the CDR3: TGTGCCACCAGCAGTTCCTTCAATAGCAATCAGCCCCAGCATTTT. Amino acid sequence: CATSSSFNSNQPQHF.

The chain links TRBV11-3 to TRBJ2-3; no clear D. Germline CDR1 is SGHNT and CDR2 is YENEEA. The CDR3 totals 14 residues. V shed 4 bases and J shed 2 bases, with 10 bases lying between them. The CDR3 is CASSSDGNTDTQYF. As DNA, the CDR3 is TGTGCCAGCAGCTCGGACGGAAACACAGATACGCAGTATTTT.

The chain joins TRBV3-1 (or the pseudogene TRBV3-2) to TRBJ1-6, with a possible D match to TRBD1 (5 bases). The CDR3 covers 16 residues. V lost 4 bases to trimming and J lost 6 bases, with 16 bases between them. From germline, CDR1 is LGHDT and CDR2 YNNKEL (reference sequence). CDR3 DNA: TGTGCCAGCAGCCCAAATGGGGACCCTCGTAATTCACCCCTCCACTTT. The encoded protein is CASSPNGDPRNSPLHF.

The rearrangement joins TRBV27 to TRBJ1-1, with unresolved D. V dropped 4 bases and J dropped 2 bases, with 8 bases sitting between them. The CDR3 covers 13 residues. CDR1 is MNHEY and CDR2 is SMNVEV in the germline V gene (reference sequence). CDR3 amino acids: CASSSQANTEAFF. As DNA, the CDR3 is TGTGCCAGCAGTTCTCAGGCCAACACTGAAGCTTTCTTT.

This rearrangement joins TRBV7-3 to TRBJ2-2, with D possibly matching TRBD2 (6 bases). V lost 8 bases to trimming and J lost 2 bases, with 21 bases between them. Per the germline V gene, CDR1 is SGHTA and CDR2 is FQGTGA. The CDR3 consists of 17 residues. CDR3 nucleotides: TGTGCCAGCCCTCACCGACTAGTCATCCCAAACACCGGGGAGCTGTTTTTT. Translating gives CASPHRLVIPNTGELFF. The complete variable domain, with remaining parts taken from reference TRBV7-3 and TRBJ2-2, reads GAGVSQTPSNKVTEKGKYVELRCDPISGHTALYWYRQSLGQGPEFLIYFQGTGAADDSGLPNDRFFAVRPEGSVSTLKIQRTERGDSAVYLCASPHRLVIPNTGELFFGEGSRLTVL.

This chain links TRBV20-1 with TRBJ1-4; a weak D match, TRBD1 (6 bases). The CDR3 contains 13 residues. Germline lookup yields CDR1 DFQATT and CDR2 SNEGSKA (reference sequence). Trimming shortened V by 3 bases and J by 7 bases, and 12 bases separated the two germline ends. The CDR3 spells CSASRGWGEKLFF. DNA of the CDR3: TGCAGTGCTAGTAGGGGGTGGGGTGAAAAACTGTTTTTT.

CDR3: CASSQMGLAGGSNEQFF. The CDR3 bases are TGTGCCAGCAGCCAGATGGGACTAGCGGGAGGGTCAAATGAGCAGTTCTTC. The chain couples TRBV3-1 (or the pseudogene TRBV3-2) to TRBJ2-1; 16 nucleotides agree with TRBD2. J lost 7 bases, V lost 3 bases, and 6 bases had no gene match. CDR3 length equals 17 residues. The germline V gene encodes CDR1 LGHDT and CDR2 YNNKEL (reference sequence).

V usage is TRBV7-9 and J usage is TRBJ2-1, with 9 bases identical to TRBD2. The CDR3 spans 15 residues. The germline V gene encodes CDR1 SEHNR and CDR2 FQNEAQ (reference sequence). V was clipped by 5 bases and J by 6 bases; unmatched bases: 8. CDR3 sequence: CASSSIAGALNEQFF. CDR3 nucleotides: TGTGCCAGCAGCAGTATAGCGGGAGCCCTCAATGAGCAGTTCTTC.

This rearrangement joins TRBV2 to TRBJ1-5, with D tentatively TRBD1 (6 bases). Germline CDR1 reads SNHLY; CDR2 reads FYNNEI. The CDR3 is made up of 14 amino acids. The V and J ends lost 4 bases and 6 bases respectively, with 13 bases between them. The CDR3: CASSGGQVGQPQHF. The CDR3 DNA sequence: TGTGCCAGCAGTGGGGGGCAGGTAGGTCAGCCCCAGCATTTT.

In this sample, this clone turned up a few times. The chain links TRBV2 to TRBJ1-1; D not certain. Germline CDR1 SNHLY, CDR2 FYNNEI. CDR3 length equals 12 residues. Trimming shortened V by 3 bases and J by 5 bases, and 7 bases separated the two germline ends. The CDR3 region has the DNA TGTGCCAGCAGTGATGGGTTAACTGAAGCTTTCTTT. Its translation: CASSDGLTEAFF. Full variable domain (outside the CDR3, taken from reference TRBV2 and TRBJ1-1): EPEVTQTPSHQVTQMGQEVILRCVPISNHLYFYWYRQILGQKVEFLVSFYNNEISEKSEIFDDQFSVERPDGSNFTLKIRSTKLEDSAMYFCASSDGLTEAFFGQGTRLTVV.

The table lists this clone with a count of one. The rearrangement joins TRBV9 to TRBJ2-5, with 9 bases aligning to TRBD2. Germline CDR1 and CDR2: SGDLS and YYNGEE. CDR3 length: 15 amino acids. The junction had 4 bases not matched to a gene; V was cut back by 0 bases and J by 4 bases. CDR3 nucleotide sequence: TGTGCCAGCAGCGTAGAGGGCGGGAGGGGAGAGACCCAGTACTTC. This translates into CASSVEGGRGETQYF.

This chain connects TRBV6-5 to TRBJ1-5; D remains ambiguous. The CDR3 is 12 amino acids. Germline V gives CDR1 MNHEY, CDR2 SVGAGI. V was pared by 5 bases and J by 7 bases, with 9 bases between. The CDR3 bases are TGTGCCAGCAGTAGACAACCCCAGCCCCAGCATTTT. Its protein is CASSRQPQPQHF.